This T cell receptor beta chain stems from a study of T cell changes during pregnancy in multiple sclerosis. Assay: immunoSEQ multiplex PCR; the TCRdb copy retains only in-frame clones and omits some. The table includes tens of thousands of clones, about 94% detected once. This clone was seen just once. CDR3 length: 15 residues. V was pared by 3 bases and J by 7 bases, with 12 bases of the junction left unmatched. Per the germline V gene, CDR1 is SGHRS and CDR2 is YFSETQ. The chain couples TRBV5-1 to TRBJ1-1; 7 nucleotides align to TRBD1. The starting material was peripheral blood, obtained in the third trimester of pregnancy. The receptor was isolated from a female donor with multiple sclerosis, enrolled in a pregnancy study. The CDR3 protein is CASSSRQGVDYEAFF. CDR3 nucleotides: TGCGCCAGCAGCTCCAGACAGGGAGTGGATTATGAAGCTTTCTTT.